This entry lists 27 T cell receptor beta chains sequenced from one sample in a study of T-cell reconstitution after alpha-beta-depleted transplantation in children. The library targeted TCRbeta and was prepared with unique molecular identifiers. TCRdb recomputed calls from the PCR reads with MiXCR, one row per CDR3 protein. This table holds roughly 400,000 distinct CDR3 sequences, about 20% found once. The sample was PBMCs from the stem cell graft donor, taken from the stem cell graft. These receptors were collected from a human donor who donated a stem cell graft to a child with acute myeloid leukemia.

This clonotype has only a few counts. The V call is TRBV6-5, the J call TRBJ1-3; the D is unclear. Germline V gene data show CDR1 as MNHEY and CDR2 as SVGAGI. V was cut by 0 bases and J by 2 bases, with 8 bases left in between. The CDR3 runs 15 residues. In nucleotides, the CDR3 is TGTGCCAGCAGTTACTCAATCGCCCCTGGAAACACCATATATTTT. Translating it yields CASSYSIAPGNTIYF.

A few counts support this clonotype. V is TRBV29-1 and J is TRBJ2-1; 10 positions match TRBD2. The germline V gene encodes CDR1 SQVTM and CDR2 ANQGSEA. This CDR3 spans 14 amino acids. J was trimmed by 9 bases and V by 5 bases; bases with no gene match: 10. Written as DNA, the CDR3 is TGCAGCGTTATTATGCCTAGCGGGAGTCCTGAGCAGTTCTTC. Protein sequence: CSVIMPSGSPEQFF.

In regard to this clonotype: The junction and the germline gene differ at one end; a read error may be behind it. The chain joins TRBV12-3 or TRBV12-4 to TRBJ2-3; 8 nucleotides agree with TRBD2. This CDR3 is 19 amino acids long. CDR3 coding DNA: TGTACCAGCAGTTTTCTATCCAGGGACGCTAGCGGGCCCACAGATACGCAGTATTTT. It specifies CTSSFLSRDASGPTDTQYF.

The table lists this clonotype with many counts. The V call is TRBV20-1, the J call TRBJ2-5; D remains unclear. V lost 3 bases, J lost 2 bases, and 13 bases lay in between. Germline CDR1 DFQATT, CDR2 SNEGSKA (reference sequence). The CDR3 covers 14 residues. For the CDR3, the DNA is TGCAGTGCTAGGATGGGGAACCAGCAAGAGACCCAGTACTTC. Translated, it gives CSARMGNQQETQYF.

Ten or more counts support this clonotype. The CDR3 reads CSARDPHRFNQPQHF. In nucleotides, the CDR3 is TGCAGTGCTAGAGACCCTCACAGGTTCAATCAGCCCCAGCATTTT. The chain recombines TRBV20-1 with TRBJ1-5, with a weak D call TRBD1 (5 bases). Trimming pared 0 bases from V and 3 bases from J, leaving 12 bases between. CDR1 is DFQATT and CDR2 is SNEGSKA in the germline V gene (reference sequence). The CDR3 spans 15 residues.

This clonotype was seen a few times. CDR3 sequence: CASSFGPRDEQFF. In nucleotides, the CDR3 is TGCGCCAGCAGCTTCGGCCCTAGGGATGAGCAGTTCTTC. V and J are TRBV5-1 and TRBJ2-1; D unresolved. Germline CDR1 reads SGHRS; CDR2 reads YFSETQ. Trimming took 2 bases from V and 8 from J, leaving 11 bases between them. The CDR3 sequence is 13 residues long.

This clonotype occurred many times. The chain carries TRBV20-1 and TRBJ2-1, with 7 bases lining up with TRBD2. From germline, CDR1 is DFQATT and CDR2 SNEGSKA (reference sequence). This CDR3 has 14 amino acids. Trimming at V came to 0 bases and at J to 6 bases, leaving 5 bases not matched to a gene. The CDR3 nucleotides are TGCAGTGCTAGAGAGATTCGGGGGGTCAATGAGCAGTTCTTC. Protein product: CSAREIRGVNEQFF.

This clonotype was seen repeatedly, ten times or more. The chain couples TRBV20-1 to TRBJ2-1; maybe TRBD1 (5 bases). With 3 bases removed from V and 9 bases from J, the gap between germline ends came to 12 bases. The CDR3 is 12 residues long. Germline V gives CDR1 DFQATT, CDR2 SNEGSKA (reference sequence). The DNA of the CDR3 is TGCAGTGCTAGGGGCAGGGATGGTGAGCAGTTCTTC. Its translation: CSARGRDGEQFF.

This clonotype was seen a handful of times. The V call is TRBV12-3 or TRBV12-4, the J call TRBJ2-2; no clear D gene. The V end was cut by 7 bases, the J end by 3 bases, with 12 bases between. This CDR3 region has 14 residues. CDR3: CASKVGGYTGELFF. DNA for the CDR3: TGTGCCAGCAAAGTGGGCGGCTACACCGGGGAGCTGTTTTTT.

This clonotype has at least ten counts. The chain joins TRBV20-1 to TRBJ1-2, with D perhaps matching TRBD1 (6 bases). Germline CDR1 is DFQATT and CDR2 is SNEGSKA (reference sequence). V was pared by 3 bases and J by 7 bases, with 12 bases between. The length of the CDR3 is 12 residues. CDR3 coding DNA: TGCAGTGCTAGCCGCGACAGGTTTGGCTACACCTTC. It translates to CSASRDRFGYTF.

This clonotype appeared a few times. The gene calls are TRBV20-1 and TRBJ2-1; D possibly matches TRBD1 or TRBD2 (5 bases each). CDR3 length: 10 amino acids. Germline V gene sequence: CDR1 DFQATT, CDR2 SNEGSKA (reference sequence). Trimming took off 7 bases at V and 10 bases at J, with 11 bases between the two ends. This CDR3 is CSGGAFEQFF. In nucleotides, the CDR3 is TGCAGTGGAGGGGCCTTCGAGCAGTTCTTC.

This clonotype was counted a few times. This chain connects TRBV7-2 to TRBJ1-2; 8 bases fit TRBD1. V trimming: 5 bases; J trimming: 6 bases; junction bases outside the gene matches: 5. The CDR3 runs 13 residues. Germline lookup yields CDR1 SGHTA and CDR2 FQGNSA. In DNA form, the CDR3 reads TGTGCCAGCAGCCCAGGGGGCGAGAATGGCTACACCTTC. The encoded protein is CASSPGGENGYTF.

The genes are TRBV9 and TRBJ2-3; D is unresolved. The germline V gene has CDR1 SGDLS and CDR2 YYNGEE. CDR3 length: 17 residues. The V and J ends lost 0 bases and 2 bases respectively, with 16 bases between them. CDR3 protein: CASSVGPSAYATDTQYF. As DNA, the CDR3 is TGTGCCAGCAGCGTAGGTCCGAGCGCCTACGCCACAGATACGCAGTATTTT.

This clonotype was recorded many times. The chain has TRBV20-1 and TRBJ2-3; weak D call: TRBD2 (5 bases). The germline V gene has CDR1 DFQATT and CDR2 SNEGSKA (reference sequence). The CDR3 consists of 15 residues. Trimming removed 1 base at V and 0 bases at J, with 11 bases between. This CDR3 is CSARVAGSSTDTQYF. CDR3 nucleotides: TGCAGTGCTAGAGTTGCGGGCTCTAGCACAGATACGCAGTATTTT.

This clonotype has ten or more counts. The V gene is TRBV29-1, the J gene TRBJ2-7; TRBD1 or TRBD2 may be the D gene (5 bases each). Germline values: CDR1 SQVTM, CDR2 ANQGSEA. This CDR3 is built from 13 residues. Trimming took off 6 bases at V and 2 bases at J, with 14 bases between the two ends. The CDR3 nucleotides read TGCAGCGTCTGGGTGGGACGGCCCTACGAGCAGTACTTC. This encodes CSVWVGRPYEQYF.

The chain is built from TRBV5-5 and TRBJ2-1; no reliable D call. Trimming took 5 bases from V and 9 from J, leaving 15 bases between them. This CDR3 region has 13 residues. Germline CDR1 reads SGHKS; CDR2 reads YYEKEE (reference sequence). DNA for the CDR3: TGTGCCAGCAGACCTCAACGCGGCGGTGAGCAGTTCTTC. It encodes CASRPQRGGEQFF.

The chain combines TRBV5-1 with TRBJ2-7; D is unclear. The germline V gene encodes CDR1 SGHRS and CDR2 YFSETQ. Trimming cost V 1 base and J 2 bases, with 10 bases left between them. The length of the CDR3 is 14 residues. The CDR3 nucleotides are TGCGCCAGCAGCTTGTCGACGGAACCCTACGAGCAGTACTTC. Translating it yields CASSLSTEPYEQYF.

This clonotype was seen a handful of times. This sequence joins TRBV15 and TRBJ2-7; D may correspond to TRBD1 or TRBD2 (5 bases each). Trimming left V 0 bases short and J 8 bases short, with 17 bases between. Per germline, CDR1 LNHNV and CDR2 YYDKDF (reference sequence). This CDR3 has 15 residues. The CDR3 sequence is CATSRDRRQTTKQYF. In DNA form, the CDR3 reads TGTGCCACCAGCAGAGATAGGAGACAGACTACGAAGCAGTACTTC.

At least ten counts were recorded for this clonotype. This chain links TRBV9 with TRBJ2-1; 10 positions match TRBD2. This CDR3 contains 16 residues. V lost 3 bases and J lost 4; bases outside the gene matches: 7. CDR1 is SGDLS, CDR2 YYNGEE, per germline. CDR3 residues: CASSGPSGRGYNEQFF. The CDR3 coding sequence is TGTGCCAGCAGCGGACCTAGCGGGAGAGGGTACAATGAGCAGTTCTTC.

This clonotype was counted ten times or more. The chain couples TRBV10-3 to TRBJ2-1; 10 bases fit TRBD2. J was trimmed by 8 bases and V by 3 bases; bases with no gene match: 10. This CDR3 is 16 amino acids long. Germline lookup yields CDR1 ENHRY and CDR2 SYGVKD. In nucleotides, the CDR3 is TGTGCCATCAGTGATCCCGAGCGGGAGGGCCTCTATGAGCAGTTCTTC. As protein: CAISDPEREGLYEQFF.

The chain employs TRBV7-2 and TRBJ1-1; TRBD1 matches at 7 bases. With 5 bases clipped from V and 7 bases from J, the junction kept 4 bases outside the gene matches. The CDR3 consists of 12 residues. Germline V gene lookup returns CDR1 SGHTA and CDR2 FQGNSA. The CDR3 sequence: CASSRTGFEAFF. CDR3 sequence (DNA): TGTGCCAGCAGCAGGACAGGTTTTGAAGCTTTCTTT.

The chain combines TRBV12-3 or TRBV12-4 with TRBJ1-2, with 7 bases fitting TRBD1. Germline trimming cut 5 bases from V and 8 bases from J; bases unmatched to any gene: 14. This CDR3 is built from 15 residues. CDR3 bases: TGTGCCAGCAGTCTCAGACAGGGCCGTAGGGTAGGCTACACCTTC. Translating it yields CASSLRQGRRVGYTF.

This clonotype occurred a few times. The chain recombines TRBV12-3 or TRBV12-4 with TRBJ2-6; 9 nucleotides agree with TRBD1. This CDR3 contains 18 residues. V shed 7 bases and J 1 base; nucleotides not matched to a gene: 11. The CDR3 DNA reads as TGTGCCAGCATCCTACTCCGGGACAGGGTTTCTGGGGCCAACGTCCTGACTTTC. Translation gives CASILLRDRVSGANVLTF.

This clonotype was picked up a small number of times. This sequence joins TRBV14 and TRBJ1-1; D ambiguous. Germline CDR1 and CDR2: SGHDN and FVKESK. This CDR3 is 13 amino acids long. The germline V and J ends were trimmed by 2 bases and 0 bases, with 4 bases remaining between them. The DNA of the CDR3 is TGTGCCAGCAGCCAATCAGTGAACACTGAAGCTTTCTTT. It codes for CASSQSVNTEAFF. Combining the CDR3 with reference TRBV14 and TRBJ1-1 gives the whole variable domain EAGVTQFPSHSVIEKGQTVTLRCDPISGHDNLYWYRRVMGKEIKFLLHFVKESKQDESGMPNNRFLAERTGGTYSTLKVQPAELEDSGVYFCASSQSVNTEAFFGQGTRLTVV.

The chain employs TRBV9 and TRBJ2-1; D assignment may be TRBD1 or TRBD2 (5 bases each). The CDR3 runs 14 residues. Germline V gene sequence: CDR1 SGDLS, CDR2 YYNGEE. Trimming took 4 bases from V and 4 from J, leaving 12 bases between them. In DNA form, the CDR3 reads TGTGCCAGCAGCCCCCGGGACGGATACAATGAGCAGTTCTTC. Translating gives CASSPRDGYNEQFF.

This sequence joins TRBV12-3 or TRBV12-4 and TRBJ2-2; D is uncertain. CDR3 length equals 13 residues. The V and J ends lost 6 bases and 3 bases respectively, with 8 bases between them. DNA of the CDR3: TGTGCCAGCAGGGGCCGGGACACCGGGGAGCTGTTTTTT. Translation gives CASRGRDTGELFF.

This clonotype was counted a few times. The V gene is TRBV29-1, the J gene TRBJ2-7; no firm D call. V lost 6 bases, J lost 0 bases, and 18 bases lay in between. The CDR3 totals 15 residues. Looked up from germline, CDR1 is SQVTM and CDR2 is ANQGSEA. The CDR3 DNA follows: TGCAGCGTCGAGGTAACCGGACGGAGCTCCTACGAGCAGTACTTC. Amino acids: CSVEVTGRSSYEQYF.